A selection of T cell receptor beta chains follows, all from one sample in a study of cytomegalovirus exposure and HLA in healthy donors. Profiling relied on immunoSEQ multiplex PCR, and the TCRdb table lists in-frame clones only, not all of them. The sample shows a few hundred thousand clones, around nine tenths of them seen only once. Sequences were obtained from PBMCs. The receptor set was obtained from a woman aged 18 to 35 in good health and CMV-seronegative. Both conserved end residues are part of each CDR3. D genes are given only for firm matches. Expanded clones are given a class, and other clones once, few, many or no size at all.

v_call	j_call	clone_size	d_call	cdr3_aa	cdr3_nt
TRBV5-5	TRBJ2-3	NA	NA	CASSFVDTADTQYF	TGTGCCAGCAGCTTCGTGGACACGGCAGATACGCAGTATTTT
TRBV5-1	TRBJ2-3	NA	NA	CASSLDPPSSGSTDTQYF	TGCGCCAGCAGCTTGGACCCTCCTTCAAGCGGGAGCACAGATACGCAGTATTTT
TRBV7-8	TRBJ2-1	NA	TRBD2	CASSTGTRVNEQFF	TGTGCCAGCAGCACCGGGACTAGAGTCAATGAGCAGTTCTTC
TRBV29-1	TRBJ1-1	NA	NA	CSVETPRVGEGAFF	TGCAGCGTTGAAACTCCCCGGGTCGGGGAGGGAGCTTTCTTT
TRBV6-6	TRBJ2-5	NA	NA	CASTSGHQETQYF	TGTGCCAGCACGAGCGGGCACCAAGAGACCCAGTACTTC
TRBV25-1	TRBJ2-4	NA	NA	CASTEGGVRAKNIQYF	TGTGCCAGCACCGAAGGCGGGGTTAGGGCCAAAAACATTCAGTACTTC
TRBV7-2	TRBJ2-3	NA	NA	CASSLYYSTDTQYF	TGTGCCAGCAGCCTGTACTATAGCACAGATACGCAGTATTTT
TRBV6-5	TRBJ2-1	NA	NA	CASGGQSAGYNEQFF	TGTGCCAGCGGCGGACAGTCTGCCGGCTACAATGAGCAGTTCTTC
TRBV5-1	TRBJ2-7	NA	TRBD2	CASSLTSSGTYEQYF	TGCGCCAGCAGCTTGACGTCTAGCGGCACCTACGAGCAGTACTTC
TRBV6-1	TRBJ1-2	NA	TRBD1	CASSGQGWSGYTF	TGTGCCAGCAGTGGACAGGGGTGGTCTGGCTACACCTTC
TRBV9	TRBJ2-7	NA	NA	CASSVEGVNFSYEQYF	TGTGCCAGCAGCGTAGAAGGGGTAAATTTTTCCTACGAGCAGTACTTC
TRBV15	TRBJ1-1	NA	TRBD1	CATSFPEGQGYTEAFF	TGTGCCACCAGCTTCCCCGAGGGACAGGGATACACTGAAGCTTTCTTT
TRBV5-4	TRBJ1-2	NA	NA	CASGVRALYGYTF	TGTGCCAGCGGCGTCAGGGCTCTCTATGGCTACACCTTC
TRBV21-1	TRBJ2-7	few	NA	CASSADNAHSYEQYF	TGTGCCAGCAGCGCAGACAATGCCCACTCCTACGAGCAGTACTTC
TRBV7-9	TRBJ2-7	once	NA	CASSLDIGIYEQYF	TGTGCCAGCAGCTTAGATATCGGGATCTACGAGCAGTACTTC
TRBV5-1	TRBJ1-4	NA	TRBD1	CASSFGQGEEKLFF	TGCGCCAGCAGCTTCGGACAGGGCGAGGAAAAACTGTTTTTT
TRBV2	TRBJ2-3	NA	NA	CASSGSTETDTQYF	TGTGCCAGCAGTGGGTCTACAGAGACAGATACGCAGTATTTT
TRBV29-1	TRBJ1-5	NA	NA	CSVVAPNQPQHF	TGCAGCGTTGTAGCGCCGAATCAGCCCCAGCATTTT
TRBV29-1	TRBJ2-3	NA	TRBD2	CSVAPSSGSTDTQYF	TGCAGCGTTGCCCCGTCTAGCGGGAGCACAGATACGCAGTATTTT
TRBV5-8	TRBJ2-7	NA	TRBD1	CASTGDRGPREQYF	TGTGCCAGCACCGGGGACAGGGGGCCAAGGGAGCAGTACTTC
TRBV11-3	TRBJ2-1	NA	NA	CASSLYQGQSSYNEQFF	TGTGCCAGCAGCTTATATCAGGGGCAGAGCTCCTACAATGAGCAGTTCTTC
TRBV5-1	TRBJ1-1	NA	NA	CASSWGMDGVRNTEAFF	TGCGCCAGCAGCTGGGGTATGGACGGGGTCAGGAACACTGAAGCTTTCTTT
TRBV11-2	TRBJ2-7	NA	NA	CASSWVQTYEQYF	TGTGCCAGCAGCTGGGTTCAGACATACGAGCAGTACTTC
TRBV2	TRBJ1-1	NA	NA	CASSVMANTEAFF	TGTGCCAGCAGTGTAATGGCGAACACTGAAGCTTTCTTT
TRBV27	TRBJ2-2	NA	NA	CATTQGSGELFF	TGTGCCACCACACAGGGCTCCGGGGAGCTGTTTTTT
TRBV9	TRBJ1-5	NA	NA	CASSVDPGGDGNQPQHF	TGTGCCAGCAGCGTAGATCCGGGGGGCGATGGCAATCAGCCCCAGCATTTT
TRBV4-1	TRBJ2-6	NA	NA	CASSQRDRTFSGANVLTF	TGCGCCAGCAGCCAAAGAGACAGGACCTTCTCTGGGGCCAACGTCCTGACTTTC
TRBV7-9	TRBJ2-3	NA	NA	CASSLQGVPTDTQYF	TGTGCCAGCAGCTTGCAGGGTGTGCCCACAGATACGCAGTATTTT
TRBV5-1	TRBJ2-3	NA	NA	CASSLAGGRDTQYF	TGCGCCAGCAGCTTGGCTGGAGGGCGGGATACGCAGTATTTT
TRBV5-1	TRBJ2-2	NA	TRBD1	CASSLNAPGQGDGELFF	TGCGCCAGCAGCTTGAACGCCCCGGGACAGGGAGACGGGGAGCTGTTTTTT
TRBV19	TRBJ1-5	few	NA	CASSITSGAAQHF	TGTGCCAGTAGTATTACCTCAGGGGCAGCCCAGCATTTT
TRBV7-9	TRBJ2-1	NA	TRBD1	CASSPVSGQGHNEQFF	TGTGCCAGCAGCCCAGTCTCGGGACAGGGGCACAATGAGCAGTTCTTC
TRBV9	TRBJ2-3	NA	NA	CASSALTDTQYF	TGTGCCAGCAGCGCCCTTACAGATACGCAGTATTTT
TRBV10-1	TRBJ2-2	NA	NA	CASSGGREWNTGELFF	TGCGCCAGCAGTGGGGGGCGGGAGTGGAACACCGGGGAGCTGTTTTTT
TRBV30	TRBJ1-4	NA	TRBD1	CAWSVRGTGEKLFF	TGTGCCTGGAGTGTAAGGGGGACAGGTGAAAAACTGTTTTTT
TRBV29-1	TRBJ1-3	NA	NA	CSVVFLNTIYF	TGCAGCGTTGTTTTCTTAAACACCATATATTTT
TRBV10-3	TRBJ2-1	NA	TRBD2	CAITSGRALDEQFF	TGTGCCATCACGAGCGGGAGGGCCCTCGATGAGCAGTTCTTC
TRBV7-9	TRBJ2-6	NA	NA	CASRNREGSSGANVLTF	TGTGCCAGCAGAAACAGGGAAGGGAGCTCTGGGGCCAACGTCCTGACTTTC
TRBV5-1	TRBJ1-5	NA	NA	CASSLDAGGQPQHF	TGCGCCAGCAGCCTGGATGCTGGGGGGCAGCCCCAGCATTTT
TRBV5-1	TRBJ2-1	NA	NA	CASSLTVEDRVAFNEQFF	TGCGCCAGCAGCTTGACCGTGGAGGATAGGGTGGCTTTCAATGAGCAGTTCTTC
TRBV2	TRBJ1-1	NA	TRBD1	CASTHTGGASGAFF	TGTGCCAGCACTCACACAGGGGGCGCTTCGGGTGCTTTCTTT
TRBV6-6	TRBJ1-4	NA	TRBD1	CASSYLTGAGEKLFF	TGTGCCAGCAGTTACCTGACAGGGGCGGGTGAAAAACTGTTTTTT
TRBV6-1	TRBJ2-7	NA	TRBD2	CASSPGGVTYEQYF	TGTGCCAGCAGCCCTGGGGGGGTCACCTACGAGCAGTACTTC
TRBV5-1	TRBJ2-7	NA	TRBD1	CASRTTGQGAQGEQYF	TGCGCCAGCAGAACTACGGGACAGGGGGCGCAAGGCGAGCAGTACTTC
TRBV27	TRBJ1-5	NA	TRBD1	CASSRQGWGQPQHF	TGTGCCAGCAGTAGACAGGGTTGGGGCCAGCCCCAGCATTTT
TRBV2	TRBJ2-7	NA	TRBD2	CASSESSGRPTYEQYF	TGTGCCAGCAGTGAGTCTAGCGGGAGGCCCACCTACGAGCAGTACTTC
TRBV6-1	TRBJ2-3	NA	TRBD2	CASSELAGYTDTQYF	TGTGCCAGCAGTGAGCTAGCGGGGTACACAGATACGCAGTATTTT
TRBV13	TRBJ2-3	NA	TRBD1	CAPLDRGVADTQYF	TGTGCCCCGTTGGACAGGGGAGTTGCAGATACGCAGTATTTT
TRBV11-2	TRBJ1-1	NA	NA	CASSFTNSGTEAFF	TGTGCCAGCAGCTTTACTAATTCCGGCACTGAAGCTTTCTTT
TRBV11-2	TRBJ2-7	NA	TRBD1	CASSFRVRQGSEQYF	TGTGCCAGCAGCTTTAGAGTCAGACAGGGTAGCGAGCAGTACTTC
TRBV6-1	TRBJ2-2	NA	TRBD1	CASRDRGGLFF	TGTGCCAGCAGGGACAGGGGGGGACTGTTTTTT